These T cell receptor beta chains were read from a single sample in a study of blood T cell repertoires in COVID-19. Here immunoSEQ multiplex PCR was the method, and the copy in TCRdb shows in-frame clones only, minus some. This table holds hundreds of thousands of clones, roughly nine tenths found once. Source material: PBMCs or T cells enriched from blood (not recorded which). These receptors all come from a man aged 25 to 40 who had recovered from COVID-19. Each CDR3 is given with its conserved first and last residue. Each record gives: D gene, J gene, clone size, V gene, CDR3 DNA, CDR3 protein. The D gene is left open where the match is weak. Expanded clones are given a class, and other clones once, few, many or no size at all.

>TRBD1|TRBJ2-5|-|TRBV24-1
TGTGCCACCAGTGATGGAGGTCAGGGGGCTGTCGGGACCCAGTACTTC
CATSDGGQGAVGTQYF
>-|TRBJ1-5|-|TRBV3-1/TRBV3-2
TGTGCCAGCAGCCACTCCGGGGGAAGCAATCAGCCCCAGCATTTT
CASSHSGGSNQPQHF
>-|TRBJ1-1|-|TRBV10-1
TGCGCCAGCAGTGATTCTCGGTCTGAAGCTTTCTTT
CASSDSRSEAFF
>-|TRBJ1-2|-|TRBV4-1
TGCGCCAGCAGCCGTGAACGGGGGTTTGGCTACACCTTC
CASSRERGFGYTF
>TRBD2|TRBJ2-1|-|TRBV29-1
TGCAGCGTTGAAAACAGCGGGCGGGGGGATGAGCAGTTCTTC
CSVENSGRGDEQFF
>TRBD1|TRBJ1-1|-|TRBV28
TGTGCCAGCAGTCCCTACAGGGGGGGGAACACTGAAGCTTTCTTT
CASSPYRGGNTEAFF
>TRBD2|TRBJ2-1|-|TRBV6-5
TGTGCCAGCAGTTACGTTAGCGGGAGTAATGAGCAGTTCTTC
CASSYVSGSNEQFF
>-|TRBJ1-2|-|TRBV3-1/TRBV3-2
TGTGCCAGCAGCCAACACCGGGACTGGGCTGGGGACTATGGCTACACCTTC
CASSQHRDWAGDYGYTF
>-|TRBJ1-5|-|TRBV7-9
TGTGCCAGCAGCTTAGGGGCAGGATTAGATCAGCCCCAGCATTTT
CASSLGAGLDQPQHF
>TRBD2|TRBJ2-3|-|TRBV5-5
TGTGCCAGCAGCCTCGGGCTAGCGGGAGGCCCAGATACGCAGTATTTT
CASSLGLAGGPDTQYF
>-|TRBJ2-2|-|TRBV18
TGTGCCAGCTCACCAATTGGGAGACTGACGAACACCGGGGAGCTGTTTTTT
CASSPIGRLTNTGELFF
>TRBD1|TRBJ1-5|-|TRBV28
TGTGCCGGTTCCGGGACAGGGGTTAATCAGCCCCAGCATTTT
CAGSGTGVNQPQHF
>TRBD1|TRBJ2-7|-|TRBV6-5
TGTGCCAGCAGTTCGTCGGGGACAGGGGACGAGCAGTACTTC
CASSSSGTGDEQYF
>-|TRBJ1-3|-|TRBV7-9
TGTGCCAGCAGCTTGGGTTCAGGGGAGAGCTCTGGAAACACCATATATTTT
CASSLGSGESSGNTIYF
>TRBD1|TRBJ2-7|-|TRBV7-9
TGTGCCAGCAGCTCGGGACAGACTTACGAGCAGTACTTC
CASSSGQTYEQYF
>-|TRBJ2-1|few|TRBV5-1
TGCGCCAGCCGATTCACAGGCTCCTACAATGAGCAGTTCTTC
CASRFTGSYNEQFF
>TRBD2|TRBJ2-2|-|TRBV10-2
TGCGCCAGCAGACCGGGACTAGCGGTCAGGACCGGGGAGCTGTTTTTT
CASRPGLAVRTGELFF
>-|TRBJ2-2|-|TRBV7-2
TGTGCCAGCAGCGCGGGACAGAGCGTGGGGGAGCTGTTTTTT
CASSAGQSVGELFF
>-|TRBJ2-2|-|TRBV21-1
TGTGCCAGCAGCAAAGTTGGAGGGGCCACCGGGGAGCTGTTTTTT
CASSKVGGATGELFF
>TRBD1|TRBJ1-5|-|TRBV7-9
TGTGCCAGCAGCCTGGGACAGGGGAACAATCAGCCCCAGCATTTT
CASSLGQGNNQPQHF
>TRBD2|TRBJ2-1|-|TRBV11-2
TGTGCCAGCAGCTTACTAGCGGGCAACTTGTTCTTC
CASSLLAGNLFF
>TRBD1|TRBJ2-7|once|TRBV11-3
TGTGCCAGCAGCCGGACAGGGGATTACGAGCAGTACTTC
CASSRTGDYEQYF
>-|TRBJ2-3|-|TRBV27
TGTGCCAGCAGTTTTACGGAGTCGGCAGATACGCAGTATTTT
CASSFTESADTQYF
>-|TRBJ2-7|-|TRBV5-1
TGCGCCAGCAGTCTAGGGGCCTACGAGCAGTACTTC
CASSLGAYEQYF
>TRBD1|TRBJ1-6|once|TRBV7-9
TGTGCCAGCAGCAAGGGACAGGGAAGCTCACCCCTCCACTTT
CASSKGQGSSPLHF
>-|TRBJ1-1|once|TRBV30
TGTGCCTGGAGTCCTGGTTGGGGCGTGGCTTTCTTT
CAWSPGWGVAFF
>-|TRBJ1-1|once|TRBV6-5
TGTGCCAGCAGTCCCCCCGGGGGGAAAGCTTTCTTT
CASSPPGGKAFF
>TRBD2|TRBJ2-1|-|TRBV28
TGTGCCAGCGAGACTAGCGGGATTTCTGCCTACAATGAGCAGTTCTTC
CASETSGISAYNEQFF
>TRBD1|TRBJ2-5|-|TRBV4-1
TGCGCCAGCAGCCTGGGACAGCTAGGACAAGAAGCCCAGTACTTC
CASSLGQLGQEAQYF
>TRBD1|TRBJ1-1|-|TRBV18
TGTGCCAGCTCACCGGGGACAGGGGGTAGCACTGAAGCTTTCTTT
CASSPGTGGSTEAFF
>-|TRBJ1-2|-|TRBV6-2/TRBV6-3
TGTGCCAGCAGTATCCGGGACATGGTTTTTCACTATGGCTACACCTTC
CASSIRDMVFHYGYTF
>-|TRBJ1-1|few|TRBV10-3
TGTGCCATCATGGCGAGGAGGAACACTGAAGCTTTCTTT
CAIMARRNTEAFF
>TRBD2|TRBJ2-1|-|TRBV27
TGTGCCAGCAGTTCTCGCGTAGCGGGAGCCTACAATGAGCAGTTCTTC
CASSSRVAGAYNEQFF
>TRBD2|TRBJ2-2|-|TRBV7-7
TGTGCCAGCAGCCCCCAACTAGCGGGAGGCACCGGGGAGCTGTTTTTT
CASSPQLAGGTGELFF
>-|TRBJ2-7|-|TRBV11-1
TGTGCCAGCAGTTACGCGGACAGTCCCTCCTACGAGCAGTACTTC
CASSYADSPSYEQYF
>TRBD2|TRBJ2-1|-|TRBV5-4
TGTGCCAGCAGCTTTAAGGGCGGGACTAGCGGGGGCTCCTACAATGAGCAGTTCTTC
CASSFKGGTSGGSYNEQFF
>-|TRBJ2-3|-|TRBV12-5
TGTGCTAGTGGTTTCGGGGGGCGGACAGATACGCAGTATTTT
CASGFGGRTDTQYF